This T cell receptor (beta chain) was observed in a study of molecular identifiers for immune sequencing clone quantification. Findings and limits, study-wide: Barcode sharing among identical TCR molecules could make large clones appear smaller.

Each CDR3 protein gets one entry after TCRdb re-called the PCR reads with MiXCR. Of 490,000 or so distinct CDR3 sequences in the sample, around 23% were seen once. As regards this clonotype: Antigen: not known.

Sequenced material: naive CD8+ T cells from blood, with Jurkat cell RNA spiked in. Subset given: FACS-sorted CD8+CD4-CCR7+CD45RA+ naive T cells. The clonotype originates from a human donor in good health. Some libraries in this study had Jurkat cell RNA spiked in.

The CDR3 loop is CSAEGAEQMNNEQFF. CDR3 nucleotides: TGCAGTGCTGAGGGCGCGGAACAGATGAACAATGAGCAGTTCTTC. The rearrangement links TRBV20-1 to TRBJ2-1, with TRBD2 as a possible D gene (5 bases). Germline V gene sequence: CDR1 DFQATT, CDR2 SNEGSKA (reference sequence). The V and J ends lost 5 bases and 5 bases respectively, with 19 bases between them. This CDR3 region has 15 residues.